Listed here are 17 T cell receptor beta chains from one sample, sequenced in a study of T cell repertoires in cytomegalovirus infection. TCRdb recomputed calls from the reads with MiXCR, one row per CDR3 protein. The sample holds 85,000 to 120,000 distinct CDR3 sequences, more than 15% seen once. The sequencing input was PBMCs. Receptors originate from a human donor in good health (CMV status not recorded). Some clones in this sample may be carry-over from other donors' samples.

This clonotype was seen many times. V usage is TRBV7-2 and J usage is TRBJ2-1; 8 positions match TRBD2. This CDR3 region has 13 residues. V dropped 1 base and J dropped 9; count of bases not matched to a gene: 2. Germline CDR1 is SGHTA and CDR2 is FQGNSA. The DNA for the CDR3 is TGTGCCAGCAGCTTAGTCGGACTAGCTGAGCAGTTCTTC. Translating gives CASSLVGLAEQFF.

This clonotype was counted at least ten times. The chain combines TRBV7-8 with TRBJ2-7; D remains ambiguous. Trimming cost V 1 base and J 0 bases, with 16 bases left between them. This CDR3 has 17 amino acids. Per germline, CDR1 SGHVS and CDR2 FQNEAQ. The CDR3 DNA is TGTGCCAGCAGCTTAGTGGTCAGGCCCGAATTCTCCTACGAGCAGTACTTC. It is translated as CASSLVVRPEFSYEQYF.

This clonotype was picked up many times. The V call is TRBV7-2, the J call TRBJ2-5; 7 nucleotides agree with TRBD1. V was clipped by 1 base and J by 2 bases; unmatched bases: 1. This CDR3 region has 14 residues. Germline CDR1 SGHTA, CDR2 FQGNSA. Here the CDR3 DNA reads TGTGCCAGCAGCTTAGGCAGGGGGCAAGAGACCCAGTACTTC. Encoded protein: CASSLGRGQETQYF.

The table lists this clonotype with many counts. The chain uses TRBV7-3 and TRBJ2-1, with 12 bases that match TRBD2. Germline loops: CDR1 SGHTA, CDR2 FQGTGA. Germline trimming cut 3 bases from V and 9 bases from J; bases unmatched to any gene: 3. The CDR3 is 14 residues long. The CDR3 region is CASSFSTSGGEQFF. The CDR3 DNA reads TGTGCCAGCAGCTTCTCGACTAGCGGGGGTGAGCAGTTCTTC.

V and J are TRBV28 and TRBJ1-1; TRBD1 is a possible D gene (6 bases). The CDR3 is made up of 14 amino acids. The V and J ends lost 4 bases and 5 bases respectively, with 14 bases between them. Germline-derived CDR1 and CDR2 are MDHEN and SYDVKM. CDR3 sequence (DNA): TGTGCCAGCAGTTCAGGGGTGGTCGGGACTGAAGCTTTCTTT. Amino acid sequence: CASSSGVVGTEAFF.

This clonotype was detected ten times or more. This chain connects TRBV7-2 to TRBJ2-3; 8 bases line up with TRBD2. With 4 bases clipped from V and 1 base from J, the junction kept 7 bases outside the gene matches. The length of the CDR3 is 16 residues. The germline CDR1 and CDR2 sequences are SGHTA and FQGNSA. In DNA, the CDR3 is TGTGCCAGCAGCTCCAGCGGGGGATGGGGCACAGATACGCAGTATTTT. This gives the protein CASSSSGGWGTDTQYF.

A word on this clonotype: A much bigger clone sits one base away, suggesting this may be a read error. The chain employs TRBV7-6 and TRBJ2-7; no reliable D call. The CDR3 is made up of 13 amino acids. Germline V gene sequence: CDR1 SGHVS, CDR2 FNYEAQ. CDR3 sequence reads: CARSHSPGYEQYF. The CDR3 coding sequence is TGTGCCCGCAGCCACTCCCCAGGTTACGAGCAGTACTTC.

The V and J genes are TRBV5-4 and TRBJ2-5; TRBD2 agrees at 12 bases. This CDR3 contains 17 residues. CDR1 SGHNT and CDR2 YYREEE come from the germline V gene (reference sequence). V was pared by 3 bases and J by 5 bases, with 11 bases of the junction left unmatched. CDR3 coding DNA: TGTGCCAGCAGCTCCGGACTAGCGGGACGTCTCGGGGAGACCCAGTACTTC. Residues: CASSSGLAGRLGETQYF.

This chain connects TRBV29-1 to TRBJ2-7; D gene uncertain. This CDR3 contains 14 residues. Germline values: CDR1 SQVTM, CDR2 ANQGSEA. V shed 1 base and J shed 3 bases, with 13 bases lying between them. CDR3 loop: CSVEAGKGIYEQYF. CDR3 in DNA: TGCAGCGTTGAAGCAGGAAAGGGCATCTACGAGCAGTACTTC.

This clonotype was seen only a few times. The DNA for the CDR3 is TGTGCCAGCAGCCAAGAAGGGACTAAGCAGTTCTTC. It specifies CASSQEGTKQFF. The chain couples TRBV4-2 to TRBJ2-1; 7 bases line up with TRBD2. Germline V gives CDR1 LGHNA, CDR2 YNFKEQ. V lost 0 bases to trimming and J lost 11 bases; unmatched junction nucleotides: 1. The length of the CDR3 is 12 residues.

The chain combines TRBV5-6 with TRBJ1-2; D remains ambiguous. Germline CDR1 is SGHDT and CDR2 is YYEEEE. CDR3 length: 12 residues. Trimming cost V 0 bases and J 5 bases, with 5 bases left between them. The CDR3 DNA reads as TGTGCCAGCAGCTTGGTGTCTTATGGCTACACCTTC. Its protein product is CASSLVSYGYTF.

The rearrangement joins TRBV7-9 to TRBJ1-4; TRBD1 aligns across 7 bases. The CDR3 is 17 amino acids. Germline-derived CDR1 and CDR2 are SEHNR and FQNEAQ (reference sequence). V was pared by 5 bases and J by 1 base, with 10 bases of the junction left unmatched. Here the CDR3 DNA reads TGTGCCAGCAGCCTCCGGGACAGTGGGGGAACTAATGAAAAACTGTTTTTT. The encoded protein is CASSLRDSGGTNEKLFF.

The V and J genes are TRBV20-1 and TRBJ1-2, with 12 bases matching TRBD1. Germline CDR1 and CDR2: DFQATT and SNEGSKA (reference sequence). The CDR3 covers 18 residues. Unmatched junction bases numbered 16, after V lost 3 bases and J lost 5 bases. CDR3 sequence: CSASPPSGTGGREYGYTF. As DNA, the CDR3 is TGCAGTGCTAGCCCCCCATCCGGGACAGGGGGCCGAGAATATGGCTACACCTTC.

This clonotype was seen only a few times. The chain combines TRBV10-3 with TRBJ2-1; TRBD1 matches at 7 bases. This CDR3 is built from 13 residues. Germline V gives CDR1 ENHRY, CDR2 SYGVKD. With 9 bases clipped from V and 4 bases from J, the junction kept 6 bases outside the gene matches. CDR3 residues: CAINRDSYNEQFF. CDR3 bases: TGTGCCATAAACCGGGACAGTTACAATGAGCAGTTCTTC.

The chain is built from TRBV29-1 and TRBJ2-3; 7 nucleotides match TRBD2. Germline V CDR1 and CDR2: SQVTM, ANQGSEA. Germline trimming cut 4 bases from V and 5 bases from J; bases unmatched to any gene: 3. This CDR3 comprises 12 residues. CDR3 nucleotides: TGCAGCGTTGGGCGGGGGAGAGATACGCAGTATTTT. It encodes CSVGRGRDTQYF.

Regarding this clonotype: One end of the junction fails to match germline, which may point to a read error. The V and J genes are TRBV5-4 and TRBJ1-2; possibly TRBD1 for D (5 bases). The CDR3 runs 15 residues. Germline V gene sequence: CDR1 SGHNT, CDR2 YYREEE (reference sequence). The DNA of the CDR3 is TGTGCCAGCATCTTGGGCAGGGAGGTTGCCTATGGCTACACCTTC. It is translated as CASILGREVAYGYTF.

This clonotype was recorded a few times. This sequence joins TRBV6-5 and TRBJ2-3; 7 positions match TRBD1. Germline CDR1 is MNHEY and CDR2 is SVGAGI. The CDR3 covers 14 residues. The V segment lost 5 bases and the J segment 2 bases; nucleotides outside the gene matches: 4. CDR3 region: CASSRGQDTDTQYF. CDR3 in DNA: TGTGCCAGCAGTCGCGGACAGGACACAGATACGCAGTATTTT.